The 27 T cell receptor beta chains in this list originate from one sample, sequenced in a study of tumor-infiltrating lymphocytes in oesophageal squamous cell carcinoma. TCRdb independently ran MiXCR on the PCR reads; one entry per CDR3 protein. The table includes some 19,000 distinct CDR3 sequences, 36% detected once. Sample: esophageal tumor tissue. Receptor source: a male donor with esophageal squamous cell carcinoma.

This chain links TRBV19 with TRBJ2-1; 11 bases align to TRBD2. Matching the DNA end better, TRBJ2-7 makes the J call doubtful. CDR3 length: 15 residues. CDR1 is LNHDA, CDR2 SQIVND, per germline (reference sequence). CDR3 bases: TGTGCCAGTAGTGTAGCGGGAGGGATATACAATGAGCAGTACTTC. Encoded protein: CASSVAGGIYNEQYF.

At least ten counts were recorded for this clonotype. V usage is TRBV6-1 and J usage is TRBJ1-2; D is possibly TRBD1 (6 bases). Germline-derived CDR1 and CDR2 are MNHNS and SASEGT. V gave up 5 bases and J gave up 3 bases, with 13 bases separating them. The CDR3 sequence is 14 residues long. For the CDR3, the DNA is TGTGCCAGCAGTTACAGGGCGTTTGACTATGGCTACACCTTC. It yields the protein CASSYRAFDYGYTF.

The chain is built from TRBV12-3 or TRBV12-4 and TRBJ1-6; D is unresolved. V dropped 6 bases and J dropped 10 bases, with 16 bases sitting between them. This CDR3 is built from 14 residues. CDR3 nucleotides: TGTGCCAGCAGGGCCGGGATAGGCTCCTCACCCCTCCACTTT. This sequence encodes CASRAGIGSSPLHF.

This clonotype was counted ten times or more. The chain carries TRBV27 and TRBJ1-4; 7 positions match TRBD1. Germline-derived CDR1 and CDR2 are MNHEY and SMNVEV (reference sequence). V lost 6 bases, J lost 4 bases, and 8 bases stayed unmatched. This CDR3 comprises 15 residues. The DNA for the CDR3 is TGTGCCAGCAGGTCCACAGGGGCTAGTAATGAAAAACTGTTTTTT. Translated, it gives CASRSTGASNEKLFF. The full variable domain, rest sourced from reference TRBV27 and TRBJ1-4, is EAQVTQNPRYLITVTGKKLTVTCSQNMNHEYMSWYRQDPGLGLRQIYYSMNVEVTDKGDVPEGYKVSRKEKRNFPLILESPSPNQTSLYFCASRSTGASNEKLFFGSGTQLSVL.

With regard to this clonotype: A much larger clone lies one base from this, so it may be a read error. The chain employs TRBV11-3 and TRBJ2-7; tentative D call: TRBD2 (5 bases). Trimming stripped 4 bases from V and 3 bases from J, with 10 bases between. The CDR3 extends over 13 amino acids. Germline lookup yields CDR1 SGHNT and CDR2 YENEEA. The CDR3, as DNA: TGTGCCAGCAGCTCGGGATTCCGCTACGAGCAGTACTTC. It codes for CASSSGFRYEQYF.

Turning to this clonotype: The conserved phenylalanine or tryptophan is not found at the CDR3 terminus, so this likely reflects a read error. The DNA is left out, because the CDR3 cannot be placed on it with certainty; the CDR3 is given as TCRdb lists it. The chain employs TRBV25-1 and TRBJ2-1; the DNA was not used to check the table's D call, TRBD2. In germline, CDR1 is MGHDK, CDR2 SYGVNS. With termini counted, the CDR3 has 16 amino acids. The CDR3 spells CASSDRGGLRGYTFGS.

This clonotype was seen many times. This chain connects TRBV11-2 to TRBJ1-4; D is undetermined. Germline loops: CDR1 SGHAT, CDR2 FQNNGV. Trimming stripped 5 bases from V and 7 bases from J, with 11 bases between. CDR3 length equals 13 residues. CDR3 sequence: CASSRERSEKLFF. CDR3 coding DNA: TGTGCCAGCAGCCGCGAGAGGAGTGAAAAACTGTTTTTT.

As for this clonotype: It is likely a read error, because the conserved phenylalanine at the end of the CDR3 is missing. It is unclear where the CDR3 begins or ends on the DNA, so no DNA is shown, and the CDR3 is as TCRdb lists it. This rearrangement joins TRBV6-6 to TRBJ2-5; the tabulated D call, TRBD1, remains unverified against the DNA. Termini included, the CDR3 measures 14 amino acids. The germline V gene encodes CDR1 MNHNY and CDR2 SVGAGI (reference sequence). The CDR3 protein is CASSGQNSPLHFGN.

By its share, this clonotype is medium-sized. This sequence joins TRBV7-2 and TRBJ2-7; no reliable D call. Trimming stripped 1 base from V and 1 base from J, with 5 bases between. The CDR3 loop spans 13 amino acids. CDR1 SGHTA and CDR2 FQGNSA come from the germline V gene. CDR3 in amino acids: CASSLELSYEQYF. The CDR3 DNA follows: TGTGCCAGCAGCTTAGAGTTATCCTACGAGCAGTACTTC.

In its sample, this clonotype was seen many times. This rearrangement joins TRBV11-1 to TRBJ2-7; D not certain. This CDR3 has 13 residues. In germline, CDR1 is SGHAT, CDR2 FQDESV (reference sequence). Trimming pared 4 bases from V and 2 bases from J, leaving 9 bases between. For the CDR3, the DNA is TGTGCCAGCAGCTCAGGTCGTCCCTACGAGCAGTACTTC. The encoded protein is CASSSGRPYEQYF.

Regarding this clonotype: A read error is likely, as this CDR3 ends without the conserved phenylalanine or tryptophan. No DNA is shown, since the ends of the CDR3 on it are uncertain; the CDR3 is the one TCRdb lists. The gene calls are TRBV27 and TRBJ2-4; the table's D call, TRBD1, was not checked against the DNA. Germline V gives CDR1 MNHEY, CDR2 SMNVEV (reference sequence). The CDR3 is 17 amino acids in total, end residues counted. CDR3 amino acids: CASSSGTGMNSPLHFGN.

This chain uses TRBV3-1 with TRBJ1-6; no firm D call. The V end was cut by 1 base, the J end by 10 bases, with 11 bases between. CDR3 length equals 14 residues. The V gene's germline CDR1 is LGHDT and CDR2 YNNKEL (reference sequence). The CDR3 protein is CASSQVSGRSPLHF. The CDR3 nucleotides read TGTGCCAGCAGCCAAGTATCTGGGAGGTCACCCCTCCACTTT.

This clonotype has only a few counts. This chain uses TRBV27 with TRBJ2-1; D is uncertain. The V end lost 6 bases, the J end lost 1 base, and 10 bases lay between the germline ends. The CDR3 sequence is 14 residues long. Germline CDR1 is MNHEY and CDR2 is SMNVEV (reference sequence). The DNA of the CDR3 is TGTGCCAGCAGCTCGGGTGGATCCTACAATGAGCAGTTCTTC. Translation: CASSSGGSYNEQFF.

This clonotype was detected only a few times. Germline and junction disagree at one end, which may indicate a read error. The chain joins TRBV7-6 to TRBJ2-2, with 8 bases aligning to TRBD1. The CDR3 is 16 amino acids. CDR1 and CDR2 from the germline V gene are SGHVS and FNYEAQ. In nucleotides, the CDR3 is TGTGCTAGCAGCTTTTCGACAGGGGCTTACACCGGGGAGCTGTTTTTT. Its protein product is CASSFSTGAYTGELFF.

CDR3 amino acids: CASGWDQETQYF. The CDR3 bases are TGTGCCAGCGGGTGGGATCAAGAGACCCAGTACTTC. V usage is TRBV6-1 and J usage is TRBJ2-5; D is undetermined. The CDR3 has 12 amino acids. Germline V CDR1 and CDR2: MNHNS, SASEGT. V was shortened by 8 bases and J by 2 bases, with 9 bases between the two germline ends.

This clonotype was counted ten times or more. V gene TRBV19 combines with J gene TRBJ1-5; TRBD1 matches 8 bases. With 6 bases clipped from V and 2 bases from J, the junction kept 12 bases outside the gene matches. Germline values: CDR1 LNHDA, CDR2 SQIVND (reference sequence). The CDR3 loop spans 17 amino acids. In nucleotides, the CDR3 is TGTGCCAGTAGCCCCTCAGACAGGGGCGGGGGCAATCAGCCCCAGCATTTT. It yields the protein CASSPSDRGGGNQPQHF.

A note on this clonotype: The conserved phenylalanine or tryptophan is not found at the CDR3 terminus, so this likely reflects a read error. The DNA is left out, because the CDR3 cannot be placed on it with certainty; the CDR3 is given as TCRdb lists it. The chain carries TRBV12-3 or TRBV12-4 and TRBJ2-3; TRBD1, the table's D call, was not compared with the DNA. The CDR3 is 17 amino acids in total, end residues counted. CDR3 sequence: CASSTGQGVYSPLHFGP.

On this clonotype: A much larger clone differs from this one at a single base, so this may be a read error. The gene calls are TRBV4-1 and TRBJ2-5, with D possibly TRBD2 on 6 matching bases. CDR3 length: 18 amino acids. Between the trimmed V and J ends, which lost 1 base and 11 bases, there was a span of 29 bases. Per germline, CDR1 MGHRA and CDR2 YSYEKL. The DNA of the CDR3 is TGCGCCAGCAGCCAAGCTCAAGCCGGGACTGACAGTACAAATGAGCAGTACTTC. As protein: CASSQAQAGTDSTNEQYF.

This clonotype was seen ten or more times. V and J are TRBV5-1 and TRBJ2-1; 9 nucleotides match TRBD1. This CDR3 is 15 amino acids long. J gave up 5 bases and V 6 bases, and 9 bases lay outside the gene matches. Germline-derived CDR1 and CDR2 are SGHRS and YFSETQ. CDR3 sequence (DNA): TGCGCCAGCACCCCCGGGACAGGGTCCCACAATGAGCAGTTCTTC. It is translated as CASTPGTGSHNEQFF.

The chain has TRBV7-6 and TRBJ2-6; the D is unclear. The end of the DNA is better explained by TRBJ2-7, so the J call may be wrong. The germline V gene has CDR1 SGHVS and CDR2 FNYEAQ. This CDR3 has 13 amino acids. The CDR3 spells CASSLGPIYEQYF. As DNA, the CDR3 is TGTGCCAGCAGCTTAGGGCCTATTTACGAGCAGTACTTC.

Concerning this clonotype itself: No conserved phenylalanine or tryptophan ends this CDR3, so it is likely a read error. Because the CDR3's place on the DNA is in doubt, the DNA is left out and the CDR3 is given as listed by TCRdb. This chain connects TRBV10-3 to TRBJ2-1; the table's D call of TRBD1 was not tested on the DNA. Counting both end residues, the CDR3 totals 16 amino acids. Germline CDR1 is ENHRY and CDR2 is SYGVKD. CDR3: CAISASHREYEQYFGN.

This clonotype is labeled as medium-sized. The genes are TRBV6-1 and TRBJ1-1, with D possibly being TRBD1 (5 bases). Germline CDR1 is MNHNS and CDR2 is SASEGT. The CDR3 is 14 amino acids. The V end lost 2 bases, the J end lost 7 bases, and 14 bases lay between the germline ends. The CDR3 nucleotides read TGTGCCAGCAGTGAATTGTGGGACGGGAATGAAGCTTTCTTT. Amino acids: CASSELWDGNEAFF.

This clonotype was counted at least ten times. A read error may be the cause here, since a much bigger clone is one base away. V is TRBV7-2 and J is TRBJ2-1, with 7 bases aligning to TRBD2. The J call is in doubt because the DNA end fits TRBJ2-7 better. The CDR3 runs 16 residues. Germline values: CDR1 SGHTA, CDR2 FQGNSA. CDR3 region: CASSPLAASGYNEQYF. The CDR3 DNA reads TGTGCCAGCAGCCCCCTAGCGGCTAGCGGATACAATGAGCAGTACTTC.

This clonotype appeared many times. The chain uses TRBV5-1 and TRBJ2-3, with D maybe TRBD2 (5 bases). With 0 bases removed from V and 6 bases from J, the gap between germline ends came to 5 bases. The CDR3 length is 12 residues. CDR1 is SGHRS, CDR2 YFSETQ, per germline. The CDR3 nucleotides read TGCGCCAGCAGCTTGGAGCGGGATACGCAGTATTTT. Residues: CASSLERDTQYF.

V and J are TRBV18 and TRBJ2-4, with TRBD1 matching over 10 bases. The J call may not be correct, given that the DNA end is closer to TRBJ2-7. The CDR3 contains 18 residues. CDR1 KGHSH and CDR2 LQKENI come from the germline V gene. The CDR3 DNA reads TGTGCCAGCTCACCAGCCGGACAGGGGGGGACGCACTCCTACGAGCAGTACTTC. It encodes CASSPAGQGGTHSYEQYF.

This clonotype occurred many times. The CDR3 bases are TGTGCCATAGGAGGGGACACTGAAGCTTTCTTT. Protein product: CAIGGDTEAFF. The chain links TRBV10-3 to TRBJ1-1, with D possibly being TRBD1 (5 bases). Per the germline V gene, CDR1 is ENHRY and CDR2 is SYGVKD. The CDR3 totals 11 residues. V lost 9 bases and J lost 3, with 8 bases in between.

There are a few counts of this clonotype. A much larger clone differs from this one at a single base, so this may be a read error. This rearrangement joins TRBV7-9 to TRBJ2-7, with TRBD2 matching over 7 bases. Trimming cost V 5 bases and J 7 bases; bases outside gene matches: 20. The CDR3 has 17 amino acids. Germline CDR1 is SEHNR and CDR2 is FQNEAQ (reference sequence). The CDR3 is CASSAYGTTDEKNEQYF. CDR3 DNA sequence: TGTGCCAGCAGCGCTTACGGGACTACGGACGAGAAGAATGAGCAGTACTTC.